What follows is one T cell receptor (beta chain) and its context. These data originate in a study of blood T cell repertoires in COVID-19. Across the study: Both acute and convalescent COVID-19 samples were obtained from the United States, Italy and Spain. T cells, B-cell-depleted T cells, or PBMCs supplied cDNA or gDNA.

Per the original methods: Amplification of reference gene primers provided the estimated nucleated cell counts. Only in-frame clones appear in the TCRdb table, and some are missing; sequencing was by immunoSEQ multiplex PCR. The V and J calls and clone size are taken from that table; D and trimming were inferred from the DNA. The table records tens of thousands of clones, 86% of them present only once. From germline, CDR1 is SGHRS and CDR2 YFSETQ. V lost 0 bases and J lost 6, with 16 bases in between. This CDR3 is 16 amino acids long. The sequenced sample was peripheral blood. J is TRBJ2-1 and V is TRBV5-1; the D gene is possibly TRBD1 (5 bases). This clonotype was obtained from a woman aged 80 or over with acute or convalescent COVID-19. The CDR3 DNA is TGCGCCAGCAGCTTGGATGGTGTGGCAGGGCCCAATGAGCAGTTCTTC. It specifies CASSLDGVAGPNEQFF.